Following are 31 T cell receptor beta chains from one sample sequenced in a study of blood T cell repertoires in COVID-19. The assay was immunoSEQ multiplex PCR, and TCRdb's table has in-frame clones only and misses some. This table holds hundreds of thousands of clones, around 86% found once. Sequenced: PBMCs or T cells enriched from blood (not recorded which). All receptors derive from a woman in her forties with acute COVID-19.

The DNA of the CDR3 is TGCGCCAGCAGCTTGCGGGTGGGGATAGGGGAATCACCCCTCCACTTT. It codes for CASSLRVGIGESPLHF. The chain combines TRBV5-1 with TRBJ1-6, with TRBD1 as a possible D gene (5 bases). Germline CDR1 reads SGHRS; CDR2 reads YFSETQ. This CDR3 has 16 residues. V lost 1 base, J lost 10 bases, and 18 bases lay in between.

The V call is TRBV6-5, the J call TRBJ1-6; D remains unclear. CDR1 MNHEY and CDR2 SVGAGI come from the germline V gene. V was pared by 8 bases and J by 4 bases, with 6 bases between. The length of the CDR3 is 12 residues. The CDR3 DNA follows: TGTGCCAGCGGGCTTTATAATTCACCCCTCCACTTT. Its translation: CASGLYNSPLHF.

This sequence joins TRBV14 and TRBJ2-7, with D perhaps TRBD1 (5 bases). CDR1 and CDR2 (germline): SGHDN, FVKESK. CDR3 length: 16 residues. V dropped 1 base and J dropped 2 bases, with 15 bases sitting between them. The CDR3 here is CASSQVLQARTYEQYF. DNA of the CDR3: TGTGCCAGCAGCCAAGTTTTACAGGCACGCACCTACGAGCAGTACTTC.

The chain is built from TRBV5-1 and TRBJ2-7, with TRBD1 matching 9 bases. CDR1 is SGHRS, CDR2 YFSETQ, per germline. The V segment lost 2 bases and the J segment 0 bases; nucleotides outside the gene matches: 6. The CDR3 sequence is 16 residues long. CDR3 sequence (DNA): TGCGCCAGCAGCTTACTACCGGGACAGGGCTCCTACGAGCAGTACTTC. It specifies CASSLLPGQGSYEQYF.

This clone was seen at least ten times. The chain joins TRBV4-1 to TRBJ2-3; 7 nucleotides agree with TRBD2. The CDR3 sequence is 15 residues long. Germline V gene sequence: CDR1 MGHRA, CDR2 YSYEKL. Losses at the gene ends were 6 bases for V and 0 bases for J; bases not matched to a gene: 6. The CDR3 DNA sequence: TGCGCCAGCAGGGGCCTAGCGGCTAGCACAGATACGCAGTATTTT. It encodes CASRGLAASTDTQYF.

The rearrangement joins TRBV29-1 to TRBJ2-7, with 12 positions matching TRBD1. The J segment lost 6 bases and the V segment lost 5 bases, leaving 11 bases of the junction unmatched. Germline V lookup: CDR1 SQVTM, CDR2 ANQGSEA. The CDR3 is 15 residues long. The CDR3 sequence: CSVSPAGTGGLEQYF. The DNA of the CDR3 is TGCAGCGTTTCCCCAGCCGGGACAGGGGGCCTCGAGCAGTACTTC.

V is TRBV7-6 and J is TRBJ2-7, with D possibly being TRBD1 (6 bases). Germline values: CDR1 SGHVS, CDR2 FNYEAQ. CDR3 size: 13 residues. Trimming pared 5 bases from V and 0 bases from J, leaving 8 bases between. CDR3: CASSDRSSYEQYF. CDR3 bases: TGTGCCAGCAGCGACAGGAGCTCCTACGAGCAGTACTTC.

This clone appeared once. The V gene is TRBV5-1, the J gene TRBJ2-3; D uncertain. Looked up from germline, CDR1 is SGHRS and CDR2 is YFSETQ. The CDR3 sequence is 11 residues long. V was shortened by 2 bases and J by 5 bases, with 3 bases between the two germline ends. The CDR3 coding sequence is TGCGCCAGCAGCTTTCTAGATACGCAGTATTTT. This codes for CASSFLDTQYF.

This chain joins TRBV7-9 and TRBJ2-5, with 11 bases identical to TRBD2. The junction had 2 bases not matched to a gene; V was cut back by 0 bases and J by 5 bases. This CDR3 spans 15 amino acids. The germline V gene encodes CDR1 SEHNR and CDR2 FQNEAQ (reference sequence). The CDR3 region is CASSLASGRVETQYF. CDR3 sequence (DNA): TGTGCCAGCAGCTTAGCTAGCGGGAGGGTGGAGACCCAGTACTTC. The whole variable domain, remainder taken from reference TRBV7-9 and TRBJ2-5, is DTGVSQNPRHKITKRGQNVTFRCDPISEHNRLYWYRQTLGQGPEFLTYFQNEAQLEKSRLLSDRFSAERPKGSFSTLEIQRTEQGDSAMYLCASSLASGRVETQYFGPGTRLLVL.

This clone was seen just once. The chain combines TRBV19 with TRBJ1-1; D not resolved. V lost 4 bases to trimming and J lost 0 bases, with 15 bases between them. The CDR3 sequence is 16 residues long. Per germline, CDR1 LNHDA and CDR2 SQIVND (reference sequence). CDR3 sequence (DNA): TGTGCCAGTAGTAGCCAGGTCCCAGGCTTGAACACTGAAGCTTTCTTT. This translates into CASSSQVPGLNTEAFF.

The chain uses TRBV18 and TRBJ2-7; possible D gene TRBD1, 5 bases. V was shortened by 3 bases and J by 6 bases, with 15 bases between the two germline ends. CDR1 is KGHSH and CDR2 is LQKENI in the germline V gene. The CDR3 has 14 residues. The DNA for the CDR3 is TGTGCCAGCTCACCCGGCAGACAGCCCTCCGAGCAGTACTTC. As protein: CASSPGRQPSEQYF.

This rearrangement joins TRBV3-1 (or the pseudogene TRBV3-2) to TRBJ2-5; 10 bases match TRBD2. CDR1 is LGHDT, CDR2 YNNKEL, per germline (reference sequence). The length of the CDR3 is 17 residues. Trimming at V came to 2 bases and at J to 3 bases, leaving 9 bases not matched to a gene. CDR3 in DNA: TGTGCCAGCAGCCAATCAACTAGCGGGGCAATAAAAGAGACCCAGTACTTC. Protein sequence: CASSQSTSGAIKETQYF.

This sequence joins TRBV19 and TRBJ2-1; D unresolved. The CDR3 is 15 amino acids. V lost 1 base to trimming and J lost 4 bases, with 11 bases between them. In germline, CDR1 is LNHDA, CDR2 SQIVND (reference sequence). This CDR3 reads CASSIGLALYNEQFF. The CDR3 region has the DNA TGTGCCAGTAGTATAGGACTGGCCCTGTACAATGAGCAGTTCTTC.

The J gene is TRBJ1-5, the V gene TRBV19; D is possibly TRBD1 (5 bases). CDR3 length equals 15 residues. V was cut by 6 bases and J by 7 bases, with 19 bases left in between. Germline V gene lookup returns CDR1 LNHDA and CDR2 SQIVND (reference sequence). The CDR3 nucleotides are TGTGCCAGTAGACTCGAGGCAGGGCCTCCCCAGCCCCAGCATTTT. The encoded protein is CASRLEAGPPQPQHF.

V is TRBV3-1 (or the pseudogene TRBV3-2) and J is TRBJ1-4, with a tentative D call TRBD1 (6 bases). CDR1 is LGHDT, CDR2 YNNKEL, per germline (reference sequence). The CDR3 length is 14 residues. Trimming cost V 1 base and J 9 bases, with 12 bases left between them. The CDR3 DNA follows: TGTGCCAGCAGCCAAGCCAGGGGCGTTCAAAAACTGTTTTTT. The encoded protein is CASSQARGVQKLFF.

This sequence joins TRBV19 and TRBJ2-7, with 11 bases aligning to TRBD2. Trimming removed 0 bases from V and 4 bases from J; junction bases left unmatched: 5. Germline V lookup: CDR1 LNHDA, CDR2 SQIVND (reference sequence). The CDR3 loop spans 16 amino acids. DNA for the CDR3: TGTGCCAGTAGTATAGATAGACTAGCGGGGACTTACGAGCAGTACTTC. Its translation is CASSIDRLAGTYEQYF.

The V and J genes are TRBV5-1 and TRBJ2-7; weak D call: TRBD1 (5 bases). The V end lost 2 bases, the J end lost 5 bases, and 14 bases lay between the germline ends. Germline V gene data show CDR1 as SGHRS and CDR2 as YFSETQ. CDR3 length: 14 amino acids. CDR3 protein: CASSLRLGRDEQYF. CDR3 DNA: TGCGCCAGCAGCTTAAGGTTGGGGCGTGACGAGCAGTACTTC.

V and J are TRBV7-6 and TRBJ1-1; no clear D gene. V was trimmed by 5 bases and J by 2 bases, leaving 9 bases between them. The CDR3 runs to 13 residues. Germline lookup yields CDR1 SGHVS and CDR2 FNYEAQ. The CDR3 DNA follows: TGTGCCAGCAGCCTGACGGGAAACACTGAAGCTTTCTTT. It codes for CASSLTGNTEAFF.

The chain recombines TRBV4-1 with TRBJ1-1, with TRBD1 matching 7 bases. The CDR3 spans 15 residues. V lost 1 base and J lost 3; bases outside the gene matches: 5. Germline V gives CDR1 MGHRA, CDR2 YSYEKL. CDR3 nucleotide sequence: TGCGCCAGCAGCCAAGGGGACAGTAGGGACACTGAAGCTTTCTTT. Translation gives CASSQGDSRDTEAFF.

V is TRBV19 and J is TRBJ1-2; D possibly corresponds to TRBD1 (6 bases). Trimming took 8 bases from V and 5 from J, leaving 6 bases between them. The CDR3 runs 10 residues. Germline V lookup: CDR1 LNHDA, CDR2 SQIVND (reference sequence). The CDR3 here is CASGQYGYTF. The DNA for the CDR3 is TGTGCCAGTGGACAGTATGGCTACACCTTC.

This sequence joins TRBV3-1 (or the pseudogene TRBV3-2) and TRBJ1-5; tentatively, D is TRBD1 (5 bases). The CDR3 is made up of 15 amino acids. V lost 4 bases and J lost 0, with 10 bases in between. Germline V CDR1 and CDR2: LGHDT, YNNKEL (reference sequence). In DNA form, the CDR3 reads TGTGCCAGCAGCCCACGGGGGAATAGCAATCAGCCCCAGCATTTT. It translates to CASSPRGNSNQPQHF.

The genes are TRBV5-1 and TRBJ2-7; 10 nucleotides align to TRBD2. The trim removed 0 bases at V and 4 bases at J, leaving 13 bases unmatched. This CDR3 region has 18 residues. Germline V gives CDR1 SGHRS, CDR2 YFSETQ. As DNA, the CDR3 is TGCGCCAGCAGCTTGGCAGGGGGATCCGGGACTAGCGTTTACGAGCAGTACTTC. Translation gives CASSLAGGSGTSVYEQYF.

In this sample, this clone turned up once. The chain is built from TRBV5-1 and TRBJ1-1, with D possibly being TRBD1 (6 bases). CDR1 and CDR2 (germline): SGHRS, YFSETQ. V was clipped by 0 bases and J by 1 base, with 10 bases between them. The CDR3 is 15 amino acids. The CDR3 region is CASSLVPGENTEAFF. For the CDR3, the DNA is TGCGCCAGCAGCTTGGTTCCAGGGGAGAACACTGAAGCTTTCTTT.

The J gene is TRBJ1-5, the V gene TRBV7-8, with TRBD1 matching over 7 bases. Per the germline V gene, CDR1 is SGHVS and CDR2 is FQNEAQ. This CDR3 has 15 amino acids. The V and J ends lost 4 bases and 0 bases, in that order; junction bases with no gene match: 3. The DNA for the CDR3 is TGTGCCAGCAGCTCACAGGGGAATAGCAATCAGCCCCAGCATTTT. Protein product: CASSSQGNSNQPQHF.

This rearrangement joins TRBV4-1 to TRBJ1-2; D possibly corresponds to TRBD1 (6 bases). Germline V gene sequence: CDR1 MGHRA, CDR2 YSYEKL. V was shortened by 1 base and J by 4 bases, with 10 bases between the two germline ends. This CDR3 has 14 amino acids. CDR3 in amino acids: CASSQAGTIYGYTF. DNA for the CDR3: TGCGCCAGCAGCCAAGCCGGGACAATCTATGGCTACACCTTC.

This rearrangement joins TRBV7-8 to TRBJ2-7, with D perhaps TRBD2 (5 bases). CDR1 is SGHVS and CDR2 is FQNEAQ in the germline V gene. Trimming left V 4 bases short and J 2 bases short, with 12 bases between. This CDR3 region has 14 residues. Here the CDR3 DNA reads TGTGCCAGCAGCTCAGGCGTCGGGACCTACGAGCAGTACTTC. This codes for CASSSGVGTYEQYF.

CDR3 coding DNA: TGTGCCAGCAGTGCACTAGCGGGGCCCACAGATACGCAGTATTTT. This translates into CASSALAGPTDTQYF. The V and J genes are TRBV2 and TRBJ2-3, with TRBD2 matching 10 bases. The CDR3 is 15 amino acids. Germline assignment: CDR1 SNHLY and CDR2 FYNNEI. The ends lost 4 bases at V and 2 bases at J; junction bases unmatched: 3.

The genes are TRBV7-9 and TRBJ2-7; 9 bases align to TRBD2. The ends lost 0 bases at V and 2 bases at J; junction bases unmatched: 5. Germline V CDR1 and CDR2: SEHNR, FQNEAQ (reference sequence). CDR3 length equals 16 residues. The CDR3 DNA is TGTGCCAGCAGCTTAGCGGCTAGCGGGGAACCCTACGAGCAGTACTTC. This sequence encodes CASSLAASGEPYEQYF.

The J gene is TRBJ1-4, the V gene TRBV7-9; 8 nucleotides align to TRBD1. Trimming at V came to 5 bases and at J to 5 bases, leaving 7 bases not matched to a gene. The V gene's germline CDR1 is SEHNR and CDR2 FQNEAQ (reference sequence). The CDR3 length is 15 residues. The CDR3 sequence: CASSITGQANEKLFF. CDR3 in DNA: TGTGCCAGCAGCATCACGGGACAGGCGAATGAAAAACTGTTTTTT.

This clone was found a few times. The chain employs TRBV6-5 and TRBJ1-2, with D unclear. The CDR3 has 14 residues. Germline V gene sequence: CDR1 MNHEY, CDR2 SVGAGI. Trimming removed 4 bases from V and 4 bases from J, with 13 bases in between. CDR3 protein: CASSSGRGIYGYTF. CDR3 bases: TGTGCCAGCAGTTCTGGACGGGGAATCTATGGCTACACCTTC.

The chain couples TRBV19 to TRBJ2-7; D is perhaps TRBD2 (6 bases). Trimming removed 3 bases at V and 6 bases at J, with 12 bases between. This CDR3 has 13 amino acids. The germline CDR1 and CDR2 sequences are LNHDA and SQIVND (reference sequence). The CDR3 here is CASSISRELEQYF. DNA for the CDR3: TGTGCCAGTAGTATCTCCCGGGAGCTCGAGCAGTACTTC.